This is a list of T cell receptor beta chains from one sample in a study of cytomegalovirus exposure and HLA in healthy donors. Sequenced by immunoSEQ multiplex PCR; TCRdb stores in-frame clones only, minus some. The sample yields about 160,000 clones, roughly 80% seen once. Sequencing used PBMCs. The origin of the receptors is a man in his forties or fifties in good health and CMV-seropositive. Each CDR3 is given with its conserved first and last residue. A D gene is named only where the DNA matches it firmly. Size is omitted from some rows. Given values are once, few, many or a class for expanded clones.

clone_size d_call j_call v_call cdr3_aa cdr3_nt
NA TRBD2 TRBJ2-3 TRBV29-1 CSVERGGGADTQYF TGCAGCGTTGAGCGGGGGGGAGGCGCAGATACGCAGTATTTT
NA NA TRBJ2-7 TRBV28 CASSSPTGPYSYEQYF TGTGCCAGCAGTTCCCCAACAGGGCCTTACTCCTACGAGCAGTACTTC
NA TRBD1 TRBJ1-2 TRBV6-5 CASRQGWAYGYTF TGTGCCAGCCGACAGGGTTGGGCCTATGGCTACACCTTC
once TRBD1 TRBJ1-2 TRBV19 CASSKDRGPYGYTF TGTGCCAGTAGTAAGGACAGGGGGCCCTATGGCTACACCTTC
NA TRBD2 TRBJ2-1 TRBV4-2 CASSRLLAGSYNEQFF TGTGCCAGCAGCCGCTTACTAGCGGGCTCCTACAATGAGCAGTTCTTC
NA NA TRBJ2-1 TRBV29-1 CSVEDLGRGHRTYNEQFF TGCAGCGTTGAAGATCTAGGTAGGGGACACCGAACCTACAATGAGCAGTTCTTC
NA NA TRBJ1-1 TRBV30 CAWSKGAGTEAFF TGTGCCTGGAGTAAAGGCGCAGGGACTGAAGCTTTCTTT
NA NA TRBJ2-7 TRBV4-2 CASSQGVGQGLYEQYF TGTGCCAGCAGCCAGGGAGTGGGACAAGGCCTCTACGAGCAGTACTTC
few TRBD1 TRBJ1-2 TRBV19 CASSAPDRGRGYTF TGTGCCAGTAGTGCGCCGGACAGGGGGCGCGGCTACACCTTC
NA NA TRBJ2-7 TRBV29-1 CSVEQNYEQYF TGCAGCGTTGAACAGAACTACGAGCAGTACTTC
NA TRBD1 TRBJ2-3 TRBV5-4 CASSLPTRQGPGDTQYF TGTGCCAGCAGCTTGCCCACTCGACAGGGGCCCGGGGATACGCAGTATTTT
once TRBD1 TRBJ1-2 TRBV7-2 CASSFGGDRGGYTF TGTGCCAGCAGCTTCGGGGGGGACAGAGGAGGTTACACCTTC
NA NA TRBJ2-5 TRBV20-1 CSAATKETQYF TGCAGTGCTGCGACTAAAGAGACCCAGTACTTC
NA TRBD2 TRBJ2-3 TRBV18 CASSPLRTSGRAIHRTDTQYF TGTGCCAGCTCACCTTTGAGGACTAGCGGGAGGGCCATTCATAGGACAGATACGCAGTATTTT
NA TRBD1 TRBJ2-2 TRBV11-2 CASSSTGSTGELFF TGTGCCAGCAGCTCGACAGGGAGCACCGGGGAGCTGTTTTTT
many NA TRBJ2-7 TRBV4-3 CASSQDSTGISSYEQYF TGCGCCAGCAGCCAAGATTCAACAGGGATTAGTTCCTACGAGCAGTACTTC
NA NA TRBJ1-3 TRBV7-2 CASSFAGAGTGNTIYF TGTGCCAGCAGCTTTGCTGGGGCAGGGACTGGAAACACCATATATTTT
once NA TRBJ1-3 TRBV11-2 CASSLAAGLTNSGNTIYF TGTGCCAGCAGCTTAGCTGCGGGACTCACGAACTCTGGAAACACCATATATTTT
NA NA TRBJ1-2 TRBV6-5 CASSYSGGGYTF TGTGCCAGCAGTTACTCGGGGGGTGGCTACACCTTC
NA NA TRBJ2-3 TRBV30 CAWSSGKTDTQYF TGTGCCTGGAGTTCGGGGAAAACAGATACGCAGTATTTT
NA NA TRBJ2-2 TRBV28 CASSLGQSIGELFF TGTGCCAGCAGTTTAGGGCAGTCCATCGGGGAGCTGTTTTTT
NA NA TRBJ1-1 TRBV5-1 CASSLGGPIVNTEAFF TGCGCCAGCAGCTTGGGGGGGCCTATCGTGAACACTGAAGCTTTCTTT
NA NA TRBJ2-7 TRBV28 CASSIDSPYEQYF TGTGCCAGCAGCATTGACAGTCCCTACGAGCAGTACTTC
NA TRBD1 TRBJ1-1 TRBV6-5 CASSPGTGGDTEAFF TGTGCCAGCAGTCCCGGGACAGGGGGTGACACTGAAGCTTTCTTT
NA NA TRBJ2-1 TRBV9 CASSLGLHNEQFF TGTGCCAGCAGCTTAGGGCTCCACAATGAGCAGTTCTTC
few NA TRBJ2-2 TRBV4-3 CASSQVLGLDTGELFF TGCGCCAGCAGCCAAGTGTTGGGGCTGGACACCGGGGAGCTGTTTTTT
NA NA TRBJ2-7 TRBV28 CASSLRGLGEQYF TGTGCCAGCAGCCTTAGGGGCCTTGGCGAGCAGTACTTC
NA NA TRBJ2-6 TRBV5-1 CASSLDSSVSGANVLTF TGCGCCAGCAGCCTAGACAGTTCGGTCTCTGGGGCCAACGTCCTGACTTTC
NA TRBD2 TRBJ2-5 TRBV6-5 CASSYTSSGRKTQYF TGTGCCAGCAGTTACACTAGTAGCGGGAGGAAGACCCAGTACTTC
once NA TRBJ1-6 TRBV6-6 CASSYLRQGDNSPLHF TGTGCCAGCAGTTATCTCCGCCAGGGCGATAATTCACCCCTCCACTTT
NA TRBD1 TRBJ2-1 TRBV11-3 CASSGDRVVGQFF TGTGCCAGCAGCGGGGACAGGGTAGTAGGGCAGTTCTTC
NA NA TRBJ1-5 TRBV18 CASSPRSDRYIQPQHF TGTGCCAGCTCACCAAGAAGTGACAGGTATATTCAGCCCCAGCATTTT
NA NA TRBJ2-3 TRBV19 CASSWGTSTDTQYF TGTGCCAGTAGTTGGGGGACTAGCACAGATACGCAGTATTTT
few TRBD1 TRBJ2-7 TRBV4-3 CASSPGGGQGELF TGCGCCAGCAGCCCTGGGGGCGGACAGGGGGAGCTATTC
NA TRBD2 TRBJ2-6 TRBV25-1 CASSLSGDNEANVLTF TGTGCCAGCAGTTTGAGCGGGGATAACGAGGCCAACGTCCTGACTTTC
NA NA TRBJ2-1 TRBV27 CASEGQGSPYNEQFF TGTGCCAGCGAAGGGCAGGGTAGCCCCTACAATGAGCAGTTCTTC
NA NA TRBJ1-2 TRBV28 CASSSPAGQSYGYTF TGTGCCAGCAGTTCTCCGGCCGGACAGAGCTATGGCTACACCTTC
NA TRBD2 TRBJ2-7 TRBV7-2 CASSQGTRHSYEQYF TGTGCCAGCAGCCAGGGGACTAGGCACTCCTACGAGCAGTACTTC
NA NA TRBJ2-7 TRBV19 CASSLGSQATLYEQYF TGTGCCAGTAGTTTAGGCAGCCAGGCGACGCTCTACGAGCAGTACTTC
NA NA TRBJ2-5 TRBV7-6 CASSLVPYRQYQETQYF TGTGCCAGCAGCTTAGTCCCCTATAGACAGTATCAAGAGACCCAGTACTTC
NA TRBD2 TRBJ2-7 TRBV27 CASSLLSSGSDEQYF TGTGCCAGCAGTTTATTGTCTAGCGGGAGTGACGAGCAGTACTTC
NA NA TRBJ2-2 TRBV7-9 CASSTRGGQIDTGELFF TGTGCCAGCAGCACCCGGGGGGGACAGATTGACACCGGGGAGCTGTTTTTT
NA NA TRBJ1-1 TRBV4-3 CASSQEDSEAFF TGCGCCAGCAGCCAAGAGGACTCGGAAGCTTTCTTT
NA NA TRBJ1-2 TRBV19 CASSIMTGGGYTF TGTGCCAGTAGTATCATGACAGGAGGTGGCTACACCTTC
few NA TRBJ1-1 TRBV29-1 CSVERKGSGNTEAFF TGCAGCGTTGAAAGGAAAGGGAGCGGGAACACTGAAGCTTTCTTT
NA TRBD1 TRBJ1-2 TRBV19 CASIDPSRGQGTYGYTF TGTGCCAGTATCGATCCCAGTCGGGGACAGGGAACCTATGGCTACACCTTC
NA NA TRBJ2-1 TRBV7-3 CASSLSAAWNEQFF TGTGCCAGCAGCTTATCGGCGGCTTGGAATGAGCAGTTCTTC
once TRBD2 TRBJ2-3 TRBV11-2 CASSYLGIAGGPDTQYF TGTGCCAGCAGCTATCTGGGGATAGCGGGAGGGCCAGATACGCAGTATTTT
once NA TRBJ2-1 TRBV7-9 CASSLNSGAYNEQFF TGTGCCAGCAGCTTAAATAGCGGAGCCTACAATGAGCAGTTCTTC
NA NA TRBJ1-3 TRBV11-1 CASSMGHLDTIYF TGTGCCAGCAGCATGGGACATCTCGACACCATATATTTT
once NA TRBJ1-3 TRBV6-5 CASSYSQAGNTIYF TGTGCCAGCAGTTACTCACAGGCTGGAAACACCATATATTTT
NA NA TRBJ2-2 TRBV7-9 CASSLVRNVVTGELFF TGTGCCAGCAGCTTAGTACGAAATGTAGTCACCGGGGAGCTGTTTTTT
NA TRBD1 TRBJ1-2 TRBV7-9 CASSSSGTGMNYGYTF TGTGCCAGCAGCTCATCGGGGACAGGAATGAACTATGGCTACACCTTC
NA NA TRBJ2-7 TRBV27 CASSLRGSYEQYF TGTGCCAGCAGTTTAAGGGGTTCCTACGAGCAGTACTTC
NA NA TRBJ2-7 TRBV6-6 CASSYFRGPYEQYF TGTGCCAGCAGTTACTTCAGGGGCCCCTACGAGCAGTACTTC
NA NA TRBJ2-2 TRBV7-9 CASSSPRDTGELFF TGTGCCAGCAGCTCGCCCAGGGACACCGGGGAGCTGTTTTTT
NA NA TRBJ1-2 TRBV5-4 CASSFGASRGYTF TGTGCCAGCAGCTTTGGGGCTTCGAGGGGCTACACCTTC
NA TRBD2 TRBJ2-3 TRBV18 CASSSAAGGGTDTQYF TGTGCCAGCTCAAGTGCAGCGGGGGGAGGCACAGATACGCAGTATTTT
few NA TRBJ2-2 TRBV2 CASSDVNLNTGELFF TGTGCCAGCAGTGACGTCAACTTGAACACCGGGGAGCTGTTTTTT
NA NA TRBJ2-1 TRBV29-1 CSVGSYNEQFF TGCAGCGTGGGGAGCTACAATGAGCAGTTCTTC